Following are 21 T cell receptor beta chains from one sample sequenced in a study of control samples from healthy donors and cancer patients. Here immunoSEQ multiplex PCR was the method, and the copy in TCRdb shows in-frame clones only, minus some. This table has roughly 79,000 clones, 84% appearing once. Sequencing input: blood. The receptors originated from a man between 45 and 60 years old in good health.

The V gene is TRBV19, the J gene TRBJ2-1, with D possibly TRBD2 on 5 matching bases. Per the germline V gene, CDR1 is LNHDA and CDR2 is SQIVND (reference sequence). V lost 3 bases and J 6 bases, leaving 12 bases between the germline ends. CDR3 length equals 14 residues. CDR3 DNA: TGTGCCAGTAGTATTATTCGGGATGCCAATGAGCAGTTCTTC. It encodes CASSIIRDANEQFF. Full variable domain (missing parts from reference TRBV19 and TRBJ2-1): DGGITQSPKYLFRKEGQNVTLSCEQNLNHDAMYWYRQDPGQGLRLIYYSQIVNDFQKGDIAEGYSVSREKKESFPLTVTSAQKNPTAFYLCASSIIRDANEQFFGPGTRLTVL.

The chain couples TRBV21-1 to TRBJ1-4; TRBD1 is the table's D call, not checked against the DNA. TRBV21-1 is assigned pseudogene status. The length of the CDR3 is 19 residues. The CDR3 spells CASSKAGTGRGTTNEKLFF. As DNA, the CDR3 is TGTGCCAGCAGCAAAGCCGGGACAGGGAGGGGGACAACTAATGAAAAACTGTTTTTT.

In this sample, this clone turned up once. The V call is TRBV29-1, the J call TRBJ1-1, with D possibly being TRBD1 (6 bases). CDR3 length: 14 amino acids. Germline V lookup: CDR1 SQVTM, CDR2 ANQGSEA. V lost 7 bases and J 0 bases, leaving 15 bases between the germline ends. Here the CDR3 reads CSATGQGMNTEAFF. CDR3 nucleotide sequence: TGCAGCGCGACAGGTCAGGGAATGAACACTGAAGCTTTCTTT.

The chain combines TRBV5-4 with TRBJ1-1, with D uncertain. Germline CDR1 SGHNT, CDR2 YYREEE (reference sequence). CDR3 length: 15 residues. Between the trimmed V and J ends, which lost 1 base and 3 bases, there was a span of 13 bases. CDR3 sequence reads: CASSLPPGGDTEAFF. DNA of the CDR3: TGTGCCAGCAGCTTGCCCCCCGGAGGAGACACTGAAGCTTTCTTT.

J is TRBJ1-6 and V is TRBV12-3 or TRBV12-4, with D uncertain. The CDR3 is made up of 12 amino acids. Trimming stripped 4 bases from V and 19 bases from J, with 17 bases between. CDR3 nucleotides: TGTGCCAGCAGTTCAGGACGACTCCGAATACACTTT. Translating gives CASSSGRLRIHF.

The rearrangement uses TRBV3-1 (or the pseudogene TRBV3-2) and TRBJ2-3; 8 nucleotides match TRBD2. CDR1 and CDR2 (germline): LGHDT, YNNKEL (reference sequence). This CDR3 contains 18 residues. J was trimmed by 4 bases and V by 1 base; bases with no gene match: 13. CDR3 coding DNA: TGTGCCAGCAGCCAAGGGGGGGGACTAGTTGTTTCCCCAGATACGCAGTATTTT. Translation gives CASSQGGGLVVSPDTQYF.

This sequence joins TRBV7-2 and TRBJ1-2, with D unresolved. The CDR3 spans 16 residues. V shed 5 bases and J shed 0 bases, with 16 bases lying between them. The germline V gene encodes CDR1 SGHTA and CDR2 FQGNSA. The CDR3 loop reads CASSLGWTQANYGYTF. The CDR3 DNA follows: TGTGCCAGCAGCCTAGGCTGGACTCAAGCTAACTATGGCTACACCTTC.

The table lists this clone with a count of one. The chain employs TRBV7-8 and TRBJ1-6, with D maybe TRBD1 (6 bases). Between the trimmed V and J ends, which lost 1 base and 10 bases, there was a span of 14 bases. Germline V gene lookup returns CDR1 SGHVS and CDR2 FQNEAQ. The CDR3 extends over 15 amino acids. The CDR3 loop is CASSLERGIGSPLHF. CDR3 nucleotides: TGTGCCAGCAGCTTAGAAAGGGGGATAGGATCACCCCTCCACTTT.

The chain is built from TRBV9 and TRBJ2-1; 8 positions agree with TRBD2. Germline V gene data show CDR1 as SGDLS and CDR2 as YYNGEE. The CDR3 runs to 16 residues. V shed 4 bases and J 9 bases; nucleotides not matched to a gene: 15. This CDR3 is CASSPAAGTSVTEQFF. The DNA for the CDR3 is TGTGCCAGCAGCCCAGCAGCGGGGACTAGTGTTACTGAGCAGTTCTTC.

The rearrangement joins TRBV5-1 to TRBJ1-2, with 10 bases fitting TRBD1. The germline V gene has CDR1 SGHRS and CDR2 YFSETQ. V shed 5 bases, J shed 4 bases, and the junction held 11 bases outside the gene matches. The CDR3 consists of 16 residues. CDR3 DNA sequence: TGCGCCAGCAGTTGGGGGTTGGGACAGGGGATCTATGGCTACACCTTC. Encoded protein: CASSWGLGQGIYGYTF.

This clone was detected once. This chain joins TRBV6-5 and TRBJ2-5; 8 nucleotides align to TRBD2. V lost 2 bases to trimming and J lost 5 bases; unmatched junction nucleotides: 7. This CDR3 is 15 amino acids long. CDR1 and CDR2 (germline): MNHEY, SVGAGI. CDR3 amino acids: CASSYLRTGGETQYF. The CDR3 DNA reads TGTGCCAGCAGTTACCTTCGGACGGGGGGGGAGACCCAGTACTTC.

V gene TRBV15 combines with J gene TRBJ2-5; tentatively, D is TRBD2 (6 bases). V was clipped by 0 bases and J by 4 bases, with 12 bases between them. CDR1 LNHNV and CDR2 YYDKDF come from the germline V gene (reference sequence). This CDR3 has 15 amino acids. The DNA of the CDR3 is TGTGCCACCAGCAGAGATTTAAAGGAGGGAGAGACCCAGTACTTC. Translating gives CATSRDLKEGETQYF.

The CDR3 protein is CASSSPGTGDTEAFF. As DNA, the CDR3 is TGTGCCAGCAGTTCCCCAGGGACGGGGGACACTGAAGCTTTCTTT. The V call is TRBV6-5, the J call TRBJ1-1; D is possibly TRBD1 (5 bases). CDR1 and CDR2 from the germline V gene are MNHEY and SVGAGI. V lost 4 bases and J lost 3, with 15 bases in between. This CDR3 is 15 amino acids long.

The chain links TRBV5-1 to TRBJ2-1, with 10 bases lining up with TRBD2. V shed 0 bases and J 7 bases; nucleotides not matched to a gene: 7. In germline, CDR1 is SGHRS, CDR2 YFSETQ. The CDR3 has 16 amino acids. The CDR3 DNA follows: TGCGCCAGCAGCTTGGAACCGGGACTAGCGAGAAATGAGCAGTTCTTC. Amino acids: CASSLEPGLARNEQFF.

The chain combines TRBV28 with TRBJ2-2, with 9 bases that match TRBD2. This CDR3 is 14 amino acids long. Looked up from germline, CDR1 is MDHEN and CDR2 is SYDVKM. The CDR3 bases are TGTGTTTGTTGCGGGAGGGGAAGCACCGGGGAGCTGTTTTTT. Its translation: CVCCGRGSTGELFF.

Comment on this clone: The junction and the germline gene differ at one end; a read error may be behind it. The same CDR3 arises from other DNA sequences in this sample as well. The chain couples TRBV5-1 to TRBJ2-7; D is possibly TRBD2 (6 bases). The CDR3 loop spans 15 amino acids. Germline CDR1 reads SGHRS; CDR2 reads YFSETQ. CDR3 residues: CASSLDTGGSYEQYF. CDR3 nucleotides: TGCGCCAGTAGCTTGGATACCGGGGGCTCCTACGAGCAGTACTTC.

This sequence joins TRBV12-5 and TRBJ2-5; perhaps D is TRBD1 or TRBD2 (6 bases each). Trimming removed 2 bases at V and 5 bases at J, with 12 bases between. From germline, CDR1 is LGHNT and CDR2 FRNRAP. The CDR3 sequence is 14 residues long. The DNA for the CDR3 is TGTGCTAGTGGTTTGTCCGGGGGCTGGGAGACCCAGTACTTC. This sequence encodes CASGLSGGWETQYF.

V is TRBV7-6 and J is TRBJ2-3, with 9 bases fitting TRBD2. The CDR3 has 18 amino acids. Trimming cost V 2 bases and J 1 base; bases outside gene matches: 10. Germline CDR1 SGHVS, CDR2 FNYEAQ. The CDR3 DNA is TGTGCCAGCAGCTTAAATCCGTCTAGCGGGACTGGCACAGATACGCAGTATTTT. Encoded protein: CASSLNPSSGTGTDTQYF.

This clone was seen a handful of times. The chain has TRBV19 and TRBJ2-4, with 8 bases lining up with TRBD1. The CDR3 extends over 17 amino acids. The V segment lost 2 bases and the J segment 3 bases; nucleotides outside the gene matches: 9. Germline CDR1 LNHDA, CDR2 SQIVND (reference sequence). The CDR3 region has the DNA TGTGCCAGTAGTATATATGGGACAGGTCAGGGCAAAAACATTCAGTACTTC. Its protein product is CASSIYGTGQGKNIQYF.

This chain uses TRBV9 with TRBJ2-3, with a weak D call TRBD2 (6 bases). Trimming took off 1 base at V and 5 bases at J, with 11 bases between the two ends. The germline V gene has CDR1 SGDLS and CDR2 YYNGEE. This CDR3 has 14 amino acids. The CDR3 region has the DNA TGTGCCAGCAGCGTAACGGGAGTCGGAGATACGCAGTATTTT. Translation: CASSVTGVGDTQYF.

This chain links TRBV9 with TRBJ1-1; D may be TRBD1 (6 bases). Trimming pared 3 bases from V and 6 bases from J, leaving 12 bases between. The length of the CDR3 is 13 residues. Looked up from germline, CDR1 is SGDLS and CDR2 is YYNGEE. This CDR3 reads CASSGQGSAEAFF. Here the CDR3 DNA reads TGTGCCAGCAGCGGCCAGGGGTCGGCTGAAGCTTTCTTT.